This TCR beta chain stems from a study of CXCR3-negative and CXCR3-positive naive CD8 T cells (dated by TCRdb to between 2018 and 2020). In terms of the full investigation: About 135 million TRB reads were obtained in total, roughly 1.5 +/- 0.3 million reads per library. Data from around 11 donors, pooled across two independent experiments, went into the diversity and physicochemical repertoire analyses. TRBV-TRBJ cluster analysis included naive subsets from 5 donors and memory cells from 3 donors. Overall study results and their limits: Freshly isolated PBMCs were used for most assays because CXCR3 expression went down partially after cryopreservation. Both naive subsets had comparably high repertoire diversity, while memory CD8+ T cells had much lower repertoire diversity. Surface CD5, linked to self-reactivity in mice, was comparable between naive subsets; TCR interaction strength was therefore also inferred from TRB CDR3 physicochemical properties. Similar TRBV-TRBJ usage was shown by naive CXCR3-negative and CXCR3-positive cells from the same donor, whereas distinct patterns were shown by memory cells. TRB CDR3s from CXCR3-positive naive cells showed higher hydrophobicity (lower Kidera factor 4), lower energy, and higher strength and volume indices than CXCR3-negative naive cells.

Each CD8+ T cell subset was flow-sorted in triplicate, with approximately 300,000 cells per subset placed directly into RLT lysis buffer. Naive CD8+ T cells were defined stringently as CD45RO-CCR7+CD27+CD95- to exclude memory contaminants. Using standard density gradient centrifugation, peripheral blood mononuclear cells were isolated from buffy coats. A FACSAria III was used to flow-sort naive CXCR3-negative and CXCR3-positive CD8+ T cells. Total RNA was extracted from sorted cells with an RNeasy Mini Kit. Sequencing was carried out with a NextSeq 550. The Human TCR Profiling Kit (MiLaboratory) was used to prepare UMI-labeled 5' RACE TRB cDNA libraries. cDNA synthesis used the entire amount of extracted RNA, and PCR amplification then used the entire amount of cDNA produced. The libraries were made side by side, with each library going through the same number of PCR cycles. Per the source publication's procedure: MIGEC and MiXCR extracted about 50,000 +/- 10,000 unique UMI-labeled TRB cDNA molecules per library, requiring at least two reads per UMI. On average, about 40,000 +/- 10,000 functional in-frame TRB CDR3 nucleotide clonotypes lacking stop codons were found per library. After downsampling to 5000 UMI-labeled TRB molecules per sample, diversity metrics such as normalized Shannon-Wiener and Chao1 were calculated in VDJtools. Clonotype-size-weighted physicochemical properties of the central five CDR3 residues (interaction energy, strength, volume and Kidera factor 4) were computed in VDJtools. Following TCRdb reprocessing, every CDR3 protein sequence forms one entry, and DNA is not provided. TCRdb's processing, not the authors', yielded these V and J calls. The sample's table lists a count of about 130,000 distinct CDR3 sequences. The ten largest account for approximately 0.5% of the sample.

About this clonotype: Its antigen has not been determined.

Inclusive of the bounding cysteine and phenylalanine, the CDR3 is 16 residues long. There is no recorded DNA. As encoded in the germline V gene, CDR1 is MGHRA while CDR2 is YSYEKL. The rearranged chain carries TRBV4-1 and TRBJ2-7; TCRdb's D call, TRBD2, is unchecked because there is no DNA. Sequencing input: naive CXCR3- CD8+ T cells from blood. The label giving this sample's cell subset or site can be read as: CD45RO-CCR7+CD27+CD95- naive CD8+ T cells lacking CXCR3 (TNR3-). The sequence was collected from a human donor in good health. Some clones in this sample may be carry-over from other donors' samples. The CDR3 region has the sequence CASSQESLAGRYEQYF.